This T cell receptor beta chain is drawn from a study of stem cell transplantation in POMP-related autoinflammatory disease. TCRdb's copy holds only in-frame clones and misses some; the assay was immunoSEQ multiplex PCR. The table includes some 68,000 clones, approximately 91% detected once. The germline gives CDR1 SGHTA, CDR2 FQGTGA. Between the trimmed V and J ends, which lost 0 bases and 1 base, there was a span of 3 bases. There are 13 residues in the CDR3. The sequenced sample was CD4+ T cells from PBMCs, obtained after stem cell transplantation. The V call is TRBV7-3, the J call TRBJ1-1; D is unresolved. The receptor's source is a human patient with POMP-related autoinflammation and immune dysregulation (PRAID). Part of the T cells may come from the graft donor. DNA for the CDR3: TGTGCCAGCAGCTTAACCGGGAACACTGAAGCTTTCTTT. It specifies CASSLTGNTEAFF. The full variable domain, with the rest looked up from reference TRBV7-3 and TRBJ1-1, is GAGVSQTPSNKVTEKGKYVELRCDPISGHTALYWYRQSLGQGPEFLIYFQGTGAADDSGLPNDRFFAVRPEGSVSTLKIQRTERGDSAVYLCASSLTGNTEAFFGQGTRLTVV.